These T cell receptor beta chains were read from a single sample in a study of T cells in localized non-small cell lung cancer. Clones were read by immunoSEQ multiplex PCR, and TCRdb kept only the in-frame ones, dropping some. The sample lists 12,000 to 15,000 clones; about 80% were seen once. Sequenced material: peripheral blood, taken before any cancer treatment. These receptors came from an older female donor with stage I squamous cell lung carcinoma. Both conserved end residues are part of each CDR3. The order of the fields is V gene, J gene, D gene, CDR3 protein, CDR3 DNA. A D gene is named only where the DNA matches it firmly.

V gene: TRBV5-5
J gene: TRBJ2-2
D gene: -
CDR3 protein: CASSLNPDPGLGGELFF
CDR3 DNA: TGTGCCAGCAGCTTAAATCCTGACCCAGGGTTGGGCGGGGAGCTGTTTTTT

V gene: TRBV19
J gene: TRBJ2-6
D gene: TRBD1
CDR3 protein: CASSRFEGAASGANVLTF
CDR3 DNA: TGTGCCAGTAGTAGATTCGAGGGGGCGGCCTCTGGGGCCAACGTCCTGACTTTC

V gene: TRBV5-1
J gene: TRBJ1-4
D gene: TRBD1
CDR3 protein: CASSNGQGANEKLFF
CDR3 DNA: TGCGCCAGCAGCAATGGACAGGGGGCAAACGAAAAACTGTTTTTT

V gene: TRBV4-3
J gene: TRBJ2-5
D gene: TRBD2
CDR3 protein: CASSPGLGGTVLETQYF
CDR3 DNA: TGCGCCAGCAGCCCGGGACTAGGGGGGACCGTGCTGGAGACCCAGTACTTC

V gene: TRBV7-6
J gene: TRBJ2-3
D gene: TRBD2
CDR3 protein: CASSPNYRGGRGNTQYF
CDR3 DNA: TGTGCCAGCAGCCCCAACTATCGGGGGGGCCGAGGGAATACGCAGTATTTT

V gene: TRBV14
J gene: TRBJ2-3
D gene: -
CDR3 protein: CASSLSYRTDTQYF
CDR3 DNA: TGTGCCAGCAGTCTGTCCTATCGCACAGATACGCAGTATTTT

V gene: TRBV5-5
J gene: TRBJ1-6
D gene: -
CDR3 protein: CASSPRSGSSYNSPLHF
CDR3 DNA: TGTGCCAGCAGTCCGAGATCGGGGAGCTCCTATAATTCACCCCTCCACTTT

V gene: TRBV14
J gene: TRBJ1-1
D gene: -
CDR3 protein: CASRDQGYTEAFF
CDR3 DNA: TGTGCCAGCAGGGATCAGGGTTATACTGAAGCTTTCTTT

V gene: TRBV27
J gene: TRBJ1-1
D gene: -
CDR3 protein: CASSLTQGRTEAFF
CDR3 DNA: TGTGCCAGCAGCCTAACCCAGGGTAGGACTGAAGCTTTCTTT

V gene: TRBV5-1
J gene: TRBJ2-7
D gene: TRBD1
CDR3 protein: CASSVGQAPHEQYF
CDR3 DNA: TGCGCCAGCAGCGTGGGACAGGCACCCCACGAGCAGTACTTC

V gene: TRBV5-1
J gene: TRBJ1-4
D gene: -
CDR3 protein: CASSLGGAGEKLFF
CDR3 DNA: TGCGCCAGCAGCTTGGGTGGGGCAGGCGAAAAACTGTTTTTT

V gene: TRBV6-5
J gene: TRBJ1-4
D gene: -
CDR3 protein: CASTGSVEKLFF
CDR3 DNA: TGTGCCAGCACCGGGTCAGTTGAAAAACTGTTTTTT

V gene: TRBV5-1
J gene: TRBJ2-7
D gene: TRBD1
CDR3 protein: CASSLEGTGAYEQYF
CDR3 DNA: TGCGCCAGCAGCTTGGAAGGGACAGGAGCCTACGAGCAGTACTTC

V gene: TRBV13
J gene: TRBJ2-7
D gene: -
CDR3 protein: CASSTRSYEQYF
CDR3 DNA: TGTGCCAGCAGCACCCGCTCCTACGAGCAGTACTTC

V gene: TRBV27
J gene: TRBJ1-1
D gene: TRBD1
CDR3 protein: CASSPWTGDTEAFF
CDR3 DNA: TGTGCCAGCAGTCCCTGGACAGGGGACACTGAAGCTTTCTTT

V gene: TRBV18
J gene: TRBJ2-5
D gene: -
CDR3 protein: CASSPSLGAEETQYF
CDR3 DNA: TGTGCCAGCTCACCGTCGCTGGGGGCCGAGGAGACCCAGTACTTC